The next 24 T cell receptor beta chains were all read from a single sample in a study of OX40 agonist ivuxolimab in advanced cancers. The table came from immunoSEQ multiplex PCR; TCRdb's copy has only in-frame clones and leaves some out. Of some 100,000 clones in the sample, 70% to 90% are singletons; the top ten hold roughly 0.79%. This material consisted of CD4+ or CD8+ T cells sorted from blood, taken in a trial of the OX40 agonist ivuxolimab. These receptors were taken from an adult with an advanced solid tumor such as melanoma, head and neck, liver or kidney cancer.

The chain links TRBV10-3 to TRBJ2-5, with 9 bases lining up with TRBD1. The germline CDR1 and CDR2 sequences are ENHRY and SYGVKD. The CDR3 length is 15 residues. V shed 6 bases and J 5 bases; nucleotides not matched to a gene: 10. The CDR3 DNA is TGTGCCATCAGCGCCGGGACAGGGTTTTCCGAGACCCAGTACTTC. This codes for CAISAGTGFSETQYF.

The chain combines TRBV11-2 with TRBJ1-3, with 8 bases that match TRBD1. Germline V lookup: CDR1 SGHAT, CDR2 FQNNGV. The ends lost 5 bases at V and 4 bases at J; junction bases unmatched: 7. The CDR3 is 15 amino acids. The chain's CDR3 is CASSGGQGLGNTIYF. DNA for the CDR3: TGTGCCAGCAGCGGTGGACAGGGTCTCGGAAACACCATATATTTT.

This clone was seen just once. The rearrangement uses TRBV7-2 and TRBJ2-7; no firm D call. Deletions cut 5 bases from V and 2 bases from J, with 10 bases between. Germline CDR1 reads SGHTA; CDR2 reads FQGNSA. This CDR3 is 13 amino acids long. CDR3 in amino acids: CASSIGITYEQYF. The DNA for the CDR3 is TGTGCCAGCAGCATCGGCATTACCTACGAGCAGTACTTC.

The chain employs TRBV5-1 and TRBJ2-5; the D gene is possibly TRBD2 (6 bases). The germline V gene encodes CDR1 SGHRS and CDR2 YFSETQ. V dropped 1 base and J dropped 1 base, with 11 bases sitting between them. CDR3 size: 15 residues. CDR3 sequence (DNA): TGCGCCAGCAGCTTGTTAGGAGGGGTCCAAGAGACCCAGTACTTC. Translating gives CASSLLGGVQETQYF. The full variable domain, its missing parts supplied by reference TRBV5-1 and TRBJ2-5, is KAGVTQTPRYLIKTRGQQVTLSCSPISGHRSVSWYQQTPGQGLQFLFEYFSETQRNKGNFPGRFSGRQFSNSRSEMNVSTLELGDSALYLCASSLLGGVQETQYFGPGTRLLVL.

This rearrangement joins TRBV28 to TRBJ2-7; perhaps TRBD1 as D (6 bases). V was trimmed by 6 bases and J by 2 bases, leaving 14 bases between them. Germline V CDR1 and CDR2: MDHEN, SYDVKM. This CDR3 is built from 14 residues. The DNA for the CDR3 is TGTGCCAGCAGATCAGGGGCTGTAACCTACGAGCAGTACTTC. Translating gives CASRSGAVTYEQYF.

The rearrangement joins TRBV6-6 to TRBJ1-1; TRBD1 matches at 10 bases. Germline CDR1 MNHNY, CDR2 SVGAGI (reference sequence). Trimming removed 4 bases from V and 0 bases from J; junction bases left unmatched: 2. The length of the CDR3 is 15 residues. This CDR3 is CASSFDRGLNTEAFF. CDR3 sequence (DNA): TGTGCCAGCAGTTTCGACAGGGGGCTGAACACTGAAGCTTTCTTT.

The V and J genes are TRBV28 and TRBJ2-5; no clear D gene. There are 14 residues in the CDR3. CDR1 MDHEN and CDR2 SYDVKM come from the germline V gene. V was shortened by 6 bases and J by 3 bases, with 14 bases between the two germline ends. In nucleotides, the CDR3 is TGTGCCAGCAGCCTTAGCCCAGCCGAAGAGACCCAGTACTTC. Its protein product is CASSLSPAEETQYF.

The gene calls are TRBV4-1 and TRBJ2-1; 7 bases are a match to TRBD2. J gave up 7 bases and V 2 bases, and 5 bases lay outside the gene matches. Germline CDR1 is MGHRA and CDR2 is YSYEKL. CDR3 size: 14 residues. In nucleotides, the CDR3 is TGCGCCAGCAGCCAAAAAGGTAGCGGGAATGAGCAGTTCTTC. This sequence encodes CASSQKGSGNEQFF.

This chain links TRBV5-1 with TRBJ2-4, with 8 bases that match TRBD2. The CDR3 runs to 18 residues. CDR1 SGHRS and CDR2 YFSETQ come from the germline V gene. J was trimmed by 8 bases and V by 0 bases; bases with no gene match: 16. Here the CDR3 reads CASSLAWASGPNRDIQYF. CDR3 DNA: TGCGCCAGCAGCTTGGCCTGGGCTAGCGGGCCTAACAGGGACATTCAGTACTTC. The whole variable domain, filled in from reference TRBV5-1 and TRBJ2-4, reads KAGVTQTPRYLIKTRGQQVTLSCSPISGHRSVSWYQQTPGQGLQFLFEYFSETQRNKGNFPGRFSGRQFSNSRSEMNVSTLELGDSALYLCASSLAWASGPNRDIQYFGAGTRLSVL.

The chain carries TRBV19 and TRBJ2-5; tentatively, D is TRBD1 (6 bases). Germline CDR1 and CDR2: LNHDA and SQIVND (reference sequence). The CDR3 is made up of 13 amino acids. V was clipped by 2 bases and J by 6 bases, with 10 bases between them. The CDR3: CASSIQQGQTQYF. Here the CDR3 DNA reads TGTGCCAGTAGTATACAGCAGGGGCAGACCCAGTACTTC.

The V gene is TRBV28, the J gene TRBJ2-7; TRBD1 matches 9 bases. J was trimmed by 4 bases and V by 2 bases; bases with no gene match: 9. This CDR3 spans 16 amino acids. Per germline, CDR1 MDHEN and CDR2 SYDVKM. CDR3 nucleotides: TGTGCCAGCAGTTTAGGAGGGGGACAGGGTTATTACGAGCAGTACTTC. Protein sequence: CASSLGGGQGYYEQYF. Full variable domain (rest looked up from reference TRBV28 and TRBJ2-7): DVKVTQSSRYLVKRTGEKVFLECVQDMDHENMFWYRQDPGLGLRLIYFSYDVKMKEKGDIPEGYSVSREKKERFSLILESASTNQTSMYLCASSLGGGQGYYEQYFGPGTRLTVT.

This chain uses TRBV30 with TRBJ1-2; 9 bases match TRBD1. Germline CDR1 and CDR2: GTSNPN and SVGIG (reference sequence). V gave up 2 bases and J gave up 8 bases; unmatched junction bases: 9. The CDR3 is 14 amino acids. CDR3 DNA sequence: TGTGCCTGGAGTCATTCCAGGACAGGGGACGGCTACACCTTC. The encoded protein is CAWSHSRTGDGYTF. The full variable domain, with the rest looked up from reference TRBV30 and TRBJ1-2, is SQTIHQWPATLVQPVGSPLSLECTVEGTSNPNLYWYRQAAGRGLQLLFYSVGIGQISSEVPQNLSASRPQDRQFILSSKKLLLSDSGFYLCAWSHSRTGDGYTFGSGTRLTVV.

The V gene is TRBV9, the J gene TRBJ2-3, with 10 bases fitting TRBD2. The germline gives CDR1 SGDLS, CDR2 YYNGEE. This CDR3 is 16 amino acids long. Trimming removed 4 bases from V and 1 base from J; junction bases left unmatched: 6. As DNA, the CDR3 is TGTGCCAGCAGCTCCCTAGCGGGGGCCGGCACAGATACGCAGTATTTT. Residues: CASSSLAGAGTDTQYF.

The chain recombines TRBV11-2 with TRBJ2-7; TRBD2 agrees at 14 bases. V lost 5 bases and J lost 3; bases outside the gene matches: 0. The CDR3 is 14 amino acids. Germline CDR1 reads SGHAT; CDR2 reads FQNNGV. CDR3 sequence reads: CASSGTSGGYEQYF. The CDR3 DNA sequence: TGTGCCAGCAGCGGGACTAGCGGGGGCTACGAGCAGTACTTC.

This rearrangement joins TRBV7-2 to TRBJ2-7, with 12 bases lining up with TRBD2. Per the germline V gene, CDR1 is SGHTA and CDR2 is FQGNSA. J was trimmed by 0 bases and V by 1 base; bases with no gene match: 4. The CDR3 consists of 17 residues. CDR3: CASSLELAGGVSYEQYF. In DNA form, the CDR3 reads TGTGCCAGCAGCTTAGAACTAGCGGGGGGCGTCTCCTACGAGCAGTACTTC.

J is TRBJ1-5 and V is TRBV19; TRBD1 is a possible D gene (5 bases). CDR1 and CDR2 (germline): LNHDA, SQIVND (reference sequence). This CDR3 region has 15 residues. V was clipped by 7 bases and J by 4 bases, with 17 bases between them. In DNA form, the CDR3 reads TGTGCCAGTACTGGGCTTCAGGGAGGGAATCAGCCCCAGCATTTT. The encoded protein is CASTGLQGGNQPQHF.

This clone was counted a few times. The genes are TRBV25-1 and TRBJ2-7; D is uncertain. V lost 7 bases, J lost 1 base, and 17 bases lay in between. The CDR3 consists of 15 residues. Germline values: CDR1 MGHDK, CDR2 SYGVNS. In nucleotides, the CDR3 is TGTGCCAGCACCAAGAGTCGACGCGGTTCCTACGAGCAGTACTTC. Translating it yields CASTKSRRGSYEQYF.

As regards this clone: Other DNA sequences in this sample translate to the same CDR3. The chain is built from TRBV9 and TRBJ1-3; D is unresolved. The CDR3 is 14 amino acids. Trimming cost V 3 bases and J 0 bases, with 7 bases left between them. The germline gives CDR1 SGDLS, CDR2 YYNGEE. Here the CDR3 reads CASSAEVSGNTIYF. In DNA, the CDR3 is TGTGCCAGCAGCGCAGAAGTCTCTGGAAACACCATATATTTT.

The chain couples TRBV7-2 to TRBJ2-7, with 7 bases fitting TRBD1. This CDR3 region has 14 residues. V lost 4 bases, J lost 4 bases, and 7 bases stayed unmatched. Germline lookup yields CDR1 SGHTA and CDR2 FQGNSA. The CDR3 DNA reads as TGTGCCAGCAGCTCGGGACAGCTTCGGTACGAGCAGTACTTC. It yields the protein CASSSGQLRYEQYF.

V gene TRBV19 combines with J gene TRBJ2-3, with D unclear. Germline V gene lookup returns CDR1 LNHDA and CDR2 SQIVND (reference sequence). The V end lost 7 bases, the J end lost 0 bases, and 11 bases lay between the germline ends. CDR3 size: 14 residues. CDR3 amino acids: CASKLKSSTDTQYF. The CDR3 bases are TGTGCCAGTAAGTTGAAGAGTAGCACAGATACGCAGTATTTT.

This clone was seen a handful of times. The CDR3 DNA reads TGCGCCAGCAGTCCGGGTCGGGGCAATCAGCCCCAGCATTTT. This codes for CASSPGRGNQPQHF. The chain recombines TRBV10-2 with TRBJ1-5; D is ambiguous. Germline CDR1 reads WSHSY; CDR2 reads SAAADI. The CDR3 contains 14 residues. Trimming cost V 5 bases and J 2 bases, with 10 bases left between them.

The chain recombines TRBV25-1 with TRBJ2-3; no clear D. CDR1 MGHDK and CDR2 SYGVNS come from the germline V gene. CDR3 length equals 14 residues. The germline V and J ends were trimmed by 6 bases and 0 bases, with 10 bases remaining between them. The CDR3 here is CASSQGTSTDTQYF. The DNA for the CDR3 is TGTGCCAGCAGCCAAGGTACTAGCACAGATACGCAGTATTTT.

This rearrangement joins TRBV7-2 to TRBJ1-1; no firm D call. Between the trimmed V and J ends, which lost 2 bases and 1 base, there was a span of 5 bases. CDR1 and CDR2 from the germline V gene are SGHTA and FQGNSA. The CDR3 runs 13 residues. CDR3 in amino acids: CASSLWQNTEAFF. Written as DNA, the CDR3 is TGTGCCAGCAGCTTATGGCAGAACACTGAAGCTTTCTTT.

V is TRBV10-2 and J is TRBJ1-4; tentatively, D is TRBD1 (6 bases). The CDR3 consists of 14 residues. The V gene lost 8 bases and the J gene lost 0 bases, with 10 bases spanning the gap. Germline V gives CDR1 WSHSY, CDR2 SAAADI. CDR3 protein: CASGGPATNEKLFF. DNA for the CDR3: TGCGCCAGCGGGGGCCCCGCAACTAATGAAAAACTGTTTTTT.